These T cell receptor beta chains were read from a single sample in a study of cytomegalovirus exposure and HLA in healthy donors. Sequencing was performed with immunoSEQ multiplex PCR; in TCRdb, only in-frame clones are kept and a portion is missing. The data show just over 150,000 clones, approximately 84% seen once. Sequencing was performed on PBMCs. The receptor set was obtained from a woman aged 18-29 years in good health and CMV-seronegative. Both conserved end residues are trimmed from each CDR3. Rows may omit the clone size; those that give it use once, few, many or a size class.

j_call v_call clone_size cdr3_aa
TRBJ2-3 TRBV27 - ASSYRDRAESDTQY
TRBJ2-7 TRBV2 - ASSESYRWLGDEQY
TRBJ2-7 TRBV7-7 - ASSLGTGGNYEQY
- TRBV5-1 once ASSLGADSYEQY
TRBJ2-4 TRBV15 - ATSSPGGGNLAKNIQY
TRBJ2-3 TRBV7-8 - ASSSLAGGPSTDTQY
TRBJ2-7 TRBV5-5 - ASSSHSYEQY
TRBJ2-2 TRBV7-2 - ASSPVAGELF
TRBJ2-7 TRBV9 - ASSADPLGHEQY
TRBJ1-4 TRBV7-2 - ASTQRGLANEKLF
TRBJ1-2 TRBV5-1 - ASSSWDREGYT
TRBJ1-5 TRBV28 - ASSVNQPQH
TRBJ1-2 TRBV30 - AWTQQDRGNNGYT
TRBJ2-7 TRBV7-2 few ASSSPPGYEQY
TRBJ2-1 TRBV7-7 - ASSSTPYNEQF
TRBJ2-1 TRBV11-2 - ASSPRYEQF
TRBJ2-2 TRBV18 - ASSPRQGGQSNTGELF
TRBJ1-4 TRBV28 few ASSLRTVGRKLF
TRBJ2-3 TRBV5-1 - ASSLGSSVNPDTQY
TRBJ2-2 TRBV7-9 - ASSQDFSNTGELF
TRBJ1-1 TRBV7-2 - ASRSIKAQGNTEAF
TRBJ2-7 TRBV27 - ASSLYGSEQGYEQY
TRBJ2-2 TRBV28 - ASSLTGQGAGELF
TRBJ2-1 TRBV18 - ASSLSGGSTDEQF
TRBJ2-7 TRBV5-1 - ASSLAPRADYEQY
TRBJ2-1 TRBV29-1 - SVAAGSGDSNEQF
TRBJ1-2 TRBV5-1 - ASSQGQGRGYT
TRBJ2-1 TRBV7-9 - ASSPFQGGARGNEQF
TRBJ2-7 TRBV7-2 - ASSLRQGAYEQY
TRBJ2-1 TRBV14 - ASSPLSGTGDHNEQF
TRBJ2-2 TRBV9 - ASSPRPGLAIGELF
TRBJ2-1 TRBV13 - ASSASPAGADNEQF
TRBJ1-6 TRBV15 few ATSRGRNSPLH